This T cell receptor (beta chain) stems from a study of tumor-infiltrating lymphocytes in oesophageal squamous cell carcinoma (dated by TCRdb to 2016 to 2017). With respect to this clonotype: The antigen it recognizes is unknown. The CDR3 does not end in the conserved phenylalanine or tryptophan, so this is likely a read error. Because the CDR3's place on the DNA is in doubt, the DNA is left out and the CDR3 is given as listed by TCRdb.

Receptor libraries were prepared by PCR. Sequencing instrument: Illumina HiSeq 2000. In-frame beta chains were kept once TCRdb had trimmed the public reads at Q25 with fastp and called clones with MiXCR. One record per CDR3 amino acid sequence lists the most common genes and DNA. Counted in this sample were around 16,000 distinct CDR3 sequences; 40% to 45% of them appeared once. The ten largest make up around 41% of the sample. The CDR3 length equals 22 residues, ends included. CDR1 MNHEY and CDR2 SMNVEV were looked up in the germline V gene (reference sequence). The chain is made from TRBV27 and TRBJ1-1; TRBD1, the D gene given by the table, was not confirmed from the DNA. Sequencing used blood. This sequence originates from a female donor with esophageal squamous cell carcinoma. The CDR3 region has the sequence CASSPPGRDRGRRAISPSILVM.